Sequencing of this T cell receptor (beta chain) was carried out in a study of T cell responses to AZD1222 COVID-19 vaccine. Overall study findings and caveats: Elevations in Spike-specific TCR breadth and depth followed administration of two AZD1222 doses. Donors, mostly white British, included more females; clonal diversity was possibly underestimated. Repertoire sampling occurred only after the peak T cell response. Spike was spanned by vaccine-associated CD4 TCRs, with dominance at 160-218 and 743-854.

Of note for this clone: Its antigen remains unknown.

Sequenced by immunoSEQ multiplex PCR; TCRdb stores in-frame clones only, minus some. There are more than 90,000 clones in the sample; around nine tenths occur only once, and about 7.1% lies in the top ten. Germline V lookup: CDR1 LGHNA, CDR2 YNFKEQ. This CDR3 contains 14 residues. Trimming shortened V by 5 bases and J by 5 bases, and 12 bases separated the two germline ends. The material sequenced was peripheral blood, taken 28 days after the second AZD1222 dose. The chain is built from TRBV4-2 and TRBJ1-4, with D tentatively TRBD1 (5 bases). The sequence was collected from an adult who received the AZD1222 COVID-19 vaccine. The CDR3 is CASSVGRLNEKLFF. For the CDR3, the DNA is TGTGCCAGCAGCGTGGGACGGTTGAATGAAAAACTGTTTTTT.